This T cell receptor (beta chain) was identified in a study of cytomegalovirus exposure and HLA in healthy donors. Broader study findings: In all likelihood, a cluster of highly shared sequence variants was a sequencing artifact.

The PCR contained 60 Vbeta and 13 Jbeta primers. The protocol was immunoSEQ multiplex PCR, while the TCRdb copy is restricted to in-frame clones and leaves out a portion. The sample lists around 140,000 clones; roughly four fifths were seen once. This clone was picked up one time. Its target is not known. The CDR3 totals 16 residues. The source is a man aged 25 to 40 in good health and CMV-seropositive. Sequencing was carried out using PBMCs. This chain joins TRBV21-1 and TRBJ2-1; the table's D call of TRBD2 was not tested on the DNA. TRBV21-1 is annotated as a pseudogene. Written as DNA, the CDR3 is TGTGCCAGCTATGACAAGGGAGAGGGCCTCTACAATGAGCAGTTCTTC. Encoded protein: CASYDKGEGLYNEQFF.